The 10 T cell receptor beta chains listed next were all sequenced from one sample in a study of T cell responses to AZD1222 COVID-19 vaccine. Assay: immunoSEQ multiplex PCR; the TCRdb copy retains only in-frame clones and omits some. The table lists roughly 150,000 clones, 85% to 95% of them singletons. The source material was peripheral blood, sampled on day 0 of AZD1222 vaccination. Source of these receptors: an adult in good health.

The V and J genes are TRBV27 and TRBJ1-1; D ambiguous. Per the germline V gene, CDR1 is MNHEY and CDR2 is SMNVEV (reference sequence). The germline V and J ends were trimmed by 3 bases and 2 bases, with 10 bases remaining between them. The CDR3 runs 14 residues. CDR3 loop: CASSLEQRNTEAFF. DNA of the CDR3: TGTGCCAGCAGTTTGGAACAAAGAAACACTGAAGCTTTCTTT.

CDR3 coding DNA: TGTGCCAGCAGCCCCCTAACGCGGCCAACGGGTGGAGGGGAGCTGTTTTTT. Protein: CASSPLTRPTGGGELFF. The V gene is TRBV7-9, the J gene TRBJ2-2; D call uncertain. CDR1 is SEHNR and CDR2 is FQNEAQ in the germline V gene (reference sequence). The V end lost 5 bases, the J end lost 8 bases, and 24 bases lay between the germline ends. The CDR3 has 17 residues.

The V gene is TRBV7-6, the J gene TRBJ1-2; TRBD1 is a possible D gene (5 bases). The CDR3 has 15 amino acids. Trimming cost V 2 bases and J 6 bases, with 16 bases left between them. Germline V gene lookup returns CDR1 SGHVS and CDR2 FNYEAQ. The CDR3 is CASSLSRRDPHGYTF. For the CDR3, the DNA is TGTGCCAGCAGCTTAAGCCGACGGGACCCACATGGCTACACCTTC.

This clone was seen just once. V is TRBV28 and J is TRBJ1-2; D ambiguous. The ends were cut back, 8 bases at V and 6 bases at J, with 19 bases in the middle. CDR3 length: 14 residues. CDR1 is MDHEN, CDR2 SYDVKM, per germline. The CDR3 sequence: CASGGPFNSDGYTF. CDR3 DNA sequence: TGTGCCAGCGGCGGACCCTTCAATTCGGATGGCTACACCTTC.

The V gene is TRBV29-1, the J gene TRBJ1-4; D not resolved. The CDR3 spans 13 residues. CDR1 is SQVTM, CDR2 ANQGSEA, per germline. V lost 7 bases, J lost 3 bases, and 12 bases lay in between. CDR3 protein: CSARGGPNEKLFF. CDR3 sequence (DNA): TGCAGCGCACGGGGTGGCCCTAATGAAAAACTGTTTTTT.

The V call is TRBV28, the J call TRBJ2-3, with D perhaps matching TRBD2 (5 bases). In germline, CDR1 is MDHEN, CDR2 SYDVKM. The CDR3 sequence is 18 residues long. Trimming took off 2 bases at V and 0 bases at J, with 18 bases between the two ends. The CDR3 protein is CASSLPLAGGLSTDTQYF. The DNA of the CDR3 is TGTGCCAGCAGTTTACCCCTGGCGGGCGGTCTAAGCACAGATACGCAGTATTTT.

The chain couples TRBV7-3 to TRBJ2-7; D is undetermined. Trimming took 0 bases from V and 0 from J, leaving 6 bases between them. CDR1 SGHTA and CDR2 FQGTGA come from the germline V gene. This CDR3 contains 14 residues. The CDR3 sequence is CASSLTGYSYEQYF. CDR3 in DNA: TGTGCCAGCAGCTTAACGGGTTACTCCTACGAGCAGTACTTC.

J is TRBJ2-1 and V is TRBV20-1; no firm D call. Germline CDR1 DFQATT, CDR2 SNEGSKA (reference sequence). The CDR3 runs 12 residues. V lost 3 bases and J lost 8, with 11 bases in between. The CDR3 sequence is CSASPPPYEQFF. Written as DNA, the CDR3 is TGCAGTGCTAGTCCGCCGCCCTATGAGCAGTTCTTC.

As to this clone: The same CDR3 arises from other DNA sequences in this sample as well. The genes are TRBV7-9 and TRBJ1-4; D not certain. The germline V and J ends were trimmed by 1 base and 0 bases, with 6 bases remaining between them. Germline-derived CDR1 and CDR2 are SEHNR and FQNEAQ (reference sequence). CDR3 length: 15 residues. CDR3 region: CASSLEGTTNEKLFF. In nucleotides, the CDR3 is TGTGCCAGCAGCTTAGAAGGTACAACTAATGAAAAACTGTTTTTT.

This chain connects TRBV6-5 to TRBJ2-6, with no clear D. With 8 bases removed from V and 2 bases from J, the gap between germline ends came to 10 bases. CDR3 length: 14 amino acids. Germline V gene lookup returns CDR1 MNHEY and CDR2 SVGAGI. The CDR3 protein is CASLRPAGANVLTF. CDR3 bases: TGTGCCAGCTTGCGGCCGGCTGGGGCCAACGTCCTGACTTTC.